This entry describes one TCR beta chain. TCR alpha and beta CDR3 regions were amplified from RNA using iRepertoire nested multiplex PCR. TCRdb processed the multiplex PCR reads anew with MiXCR; each CDR3 protein has one entry. The data hold under 150,000 distinct CDR3 sequences, with roughly 43% observed a single time. This CDR3 is 16 amino acids long. CDR1 is SGHTA, CDR2 FQGNSA, per germline. Trimming left V 1 base short and J 0 bases short, with 10 bases between. The data derive from a study of glioma-infiltrating T cells. Sequencing was performed on glioma tissue, nonneoplastic brain tissue, or PBMCs (not recorded which). V gene TRBV7-2 combines with J gene TRBJ1-5; no definite D call. This sequence was found in a human donor with low-grade glioma or glioblastoma, undergoing nonglioma brain surgery, or in good health (not recorded which). The DNA for the CDR3 is TGTGCCAGCAGCTTAGGCCACATCTATAGCAATCAGCCCCAGCATTTT. Translating gives CASSLGHIYSNQPQHF.